This is a list of T cell receptor beta chains from one sample in a study of TIL therapy for anti-PD-1-resistant metastatic lung cancer. TCRdb keeps only in-frame clones here, not all; method: immunoSEQ multiplex PCR. The table has 25,000 to 30,000 clones, under 80% seen once; the top ten hold more than 15%. Here the sequenced sample was tumor tissue, taken at baseline. Every receptor here comes from a woman aged 30 to 85 with non-small cell lung cancer. CDR3s include the opening cysteine and the closing phenylalanine or tryptophan. D genes are given only for firm matches. Some rows mark clone size as missing; the rest say once, few, many or name a class of expanded clone.

D gene,V gene,J gene,clone size,CDR3 DNA,CDR3 protein
TRBD2,TRBV5-1,TRBJ2-1,.,TGCGCCAGCAGCTTTTTATCTCGGGGACTAGCGAGGAATGAGCAGTTCTTC,CASSFLSRGLARNEQFF
.,TRBV27,TRBJ2-7,.,TGTGCCAGCAGTTTAGCGCCGGGTCGGGAGCAGTACTTC,CASSLAPGREQYF
.,TRBV7-6,TRBJ2-3,.,TGTGCCAGCAGCCCAGACATGGGGGATACGCAGTATTTT,CASSPDMGDTQYF
.,TRBV5-6,TRBJ2-3,once,TGTGCCAGCAGCTTGGGGACTAGCACAGATACGCAGTATTTT,CASSLGTSTDTQYF
TRBD2,TRBV7-9,TRBJ2-7,.,TGTGCCAGCAGCTCAGTAGGACTAGACTACGAGCAGTACTTC,CASSSVGLDYEQYF
.,TRBV7-7,TRBJ1-1,.,TGTGCCAGCAGCTTAGCCCTATACACTGAAGCTTTCTTT,CASSLALYTEAFF
TRBD2,TRBV5-4,TRBJ2-7,few,TGTGCCAGCAGCGGGGGACTAGGGAACGACGAGCAGTACTTC,CASSGGLGNDEQYF
.,TRBV6-5,TRBJ1-1,.,TGTGCCAGCAGTTACGATTTGGGATTACCTGAAGCTTTCTTT,CASSYDLGLPEAFF
.,TRBV6-5,TRBJ1-4,.,TGTGCCAGCAGTTACGTGGGACCTAATGAAAAACTGTTTTTT,CASSYVGPNEKLFF
.,TRBV2,TRBJ1-3,.,TGTGCCAGCAGTGTACGAGGGGGTGAGGGGAACACCATATATTTT,CASSVRGGEGNTIYF
.,TRBV14,TRBJ2-3,.,TGTGCCAGCCGGAGGATCGGCACAGATACGCAGTATTTT,CASRRIGTDTQYF
TRBD1,TRBV14,TRBJ1-5,few,TGTGCCCGGACAGGGTGGAATCAGCCCCAGCATTTT,CARTGWNQPQHF
TRBD2,TRBV30,TRBJ2-7,.,TGTGCCTTAATTACGATGACTAGCGCCGGCTACGAGCAGTACTTC,CALITMTSAGYEQYF
.,TRBV18,TRBJ2-5,.,TGTGCCAGCTCTTTGCTCCAAGAGACCCAGTACTTC,CASSLLQETQYF
.,TRBV27,TRBJ1-5,.,TGTGCCAGCAGTGCTGTGAAGACGTATAGCAATCAGCCCCAGCATTTT,CASSAVKTYSNQPQHF
TRBD1,TRBV5-1,TRBJ1-4,.,TGCGCCAGCAGCTCAACTGGACAGGGCTGGTACAATGAAAAACTGTTTTTT,CASSSTGQGWYNEKLFF
.,TRBV5-4,TRBJ2-1,once,TGTGCCAGCAGCTTGCGGGGTCAGAACCACAATGAGCAGTTCTTC,CASSLRGQNHNEQFF
TRBD1,TRBV6-1,TRBJ1-5,.,TGTGCCAGCAGTGGCGACGGGACAGCCCCCAATCAGCCCCAGCATTTT,CASSGDGTAPNQPQHF
.,TRBV11-2,TRBJ2-7,.,TGTGCCAGCAGCTGGACTGACCTCGAGCAGTACTTC,CASSWTDLEQYF
.,TRBV19,TRBJ2-7,.,TGTGCCAGTAGTCCTCCCGGCGAGCAGTACTTC,CASSPPGEQYF
.,TRBV18,TRBJ1-1,.,TGTGCCAGCTCAACATCAGGGAACACTGAAGCTTTCTTT,CASSTSGNTEAFF
TRBD2,TRBV10-3,TRBJ2-1,.,TGTGCCATCAGGACTAGCGGGAGCAGCTCCTACAATGAGCAGTTCTTC,CAIRTSGSSSYNEQFF
TRBD2,TRBV5-4,TRBJ2-7,.,TGTGCCAGCAGCTCCCGAACAGGGACTAGGGAGCAGTACTTC,CASSSRTGTREQYF
.,TRBV6-1,TRBJ1-4,few,TGTGCCAGCAGTGAAGTGGGGGGAATCAATGAAAAACTGTTTTTT,CASSEVGGINEKLFF
TRBD2,TRBV7-7,TRBJ2-1,once,TGTGCCAGCAGCTCGGGACTAGTGTCCTCCAATGAGCAGTTCTTC,CASSSGLVSSNEQFF
.,TRBV2,TRBJ2-5,.,TGTGCCAGCAGTGTTCGGGGGAAAGGGGAGACCCAGTACTTC,CASSVRGKGETQYF
.,TRBV10-1,TRBJ2-6,.,TGCGCCAGCAGCCCCCAGGTCTCTGGGGCCAACGTCCTGACTTTC,CASSPQVSGANVLTF
.,TRBV6-1,TRBJ2-5,.,TGTGCCAGCAGTGAAGCTCACAACAGGGCCGAGACCCAGTACTTC,CASSEAHNRAETQYF
TRBD1,TRBV4-1,TRBJ2-7,.,TGCGCCAGCAGCCCCGTTTTAAGGGACAGGGCCTACGAGCAGTACTTC,CASSPVLRDRAYEQYF
.,TRBV19,TRBJ1-1,.,TGTGCCAGTAGTTCAGGGAGGGGGAACACTGAAGCTTTCTTT,CASSSGRGNTEAFF